This entry is about one T cell receptor beta chain. The antigen is unknown. At the DNA level, this CDR3 is encoded by other sequences in the same sample as well. The PCR employed 60 Vbeta primers together with 13 Jbeta primers. Produced via immunoSEQ multiplex PCR; TCRdb's table is partial and in-frame only. The table for this sample gives over 90,000 clones. The CDR3 extends over 11 amino acids. The ends were cut back, 9 bases at V and 10 bases at J, with 15 bases in the middle. The germline gives CDR1 SGHTA, CDR2 FQGNSA. The data stem from a study of cytomegalovirus exposure and HLA in healthy donors. Study-wide results and caveats: Excluded were some V segments that proved indistinguishable, including TRBV6-2 and TRBV6-3. There were under 200 TCR beta chains listed as cytomegalovirus-associated. Published work reported that the classifier diagnosed cytomegalovirus status with high specificity and sensitivity.

At sampling all donors were nominally healthy, likely with unrecorded immune exposures. Sequencing input: PBMCs. This TCR was sampled from a man aged 35-49 years in good health and CMV-seronegative. The V call is TRBV7-2, the J call TRBJ1-1, with unresolved D. CDR3 nucleotides: TGTGCCAGTAGCCCCATTGGGCGAGCTTTCTTT. This sequence encodes CASSPIGRAFF.